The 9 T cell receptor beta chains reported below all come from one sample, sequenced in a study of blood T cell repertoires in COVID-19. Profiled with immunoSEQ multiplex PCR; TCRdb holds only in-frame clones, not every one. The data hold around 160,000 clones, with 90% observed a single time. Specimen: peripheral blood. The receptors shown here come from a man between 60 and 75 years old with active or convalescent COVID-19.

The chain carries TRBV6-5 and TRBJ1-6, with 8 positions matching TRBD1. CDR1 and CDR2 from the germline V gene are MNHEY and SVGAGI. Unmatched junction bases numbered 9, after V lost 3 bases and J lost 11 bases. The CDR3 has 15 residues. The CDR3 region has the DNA TGTGCCAGCAGTTATGCGGCAGGGGGCACTACACCCCTCCACTTT. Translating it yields CASSYAAGGTTPLHF.

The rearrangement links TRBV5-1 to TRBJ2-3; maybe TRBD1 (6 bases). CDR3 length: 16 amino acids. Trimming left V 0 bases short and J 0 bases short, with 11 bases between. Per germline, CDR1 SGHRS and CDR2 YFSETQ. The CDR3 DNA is TGCGCCAGCAGCTTGGAGGGGGACCTTAGCACAGATACGCAGTATTTT. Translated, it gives CASSLEGDLSTDTQYF.

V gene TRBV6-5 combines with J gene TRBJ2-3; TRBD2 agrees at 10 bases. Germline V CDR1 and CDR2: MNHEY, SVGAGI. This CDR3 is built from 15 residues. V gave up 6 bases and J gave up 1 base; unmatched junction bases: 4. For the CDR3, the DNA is TGTGCCAGCAGCTGGACTAGCGGACGCACAGATACGCAGTATTTT. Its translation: CASSWTSGRTDTQYF.

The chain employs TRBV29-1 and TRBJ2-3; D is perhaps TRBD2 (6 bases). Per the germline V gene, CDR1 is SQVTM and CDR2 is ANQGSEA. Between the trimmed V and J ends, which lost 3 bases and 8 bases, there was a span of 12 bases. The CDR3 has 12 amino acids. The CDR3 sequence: CSVERLEGTQYF. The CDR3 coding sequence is TGCAGCGTTGAGCGACTAGAAGGTACGCAGTATTTT.

The CDR3 spells CSVESTSGAQETQYF. DNA for the CDR3: TGCAGCGTTGAATCGACTAGCGGGGCTCAAGAGACCCAGTACTTC. The chain uses TRBV29-1 and TRBJ2-5; 11 bases line up with TRBD2. This CDR3 contains 15 residues. Germline V gene sequence: CDR1 SQVTM, CDR2 ANQGSEA. Losses at the gene ends were 2 bases for V and 2 bases for J; bases not matched to a gene: 4.

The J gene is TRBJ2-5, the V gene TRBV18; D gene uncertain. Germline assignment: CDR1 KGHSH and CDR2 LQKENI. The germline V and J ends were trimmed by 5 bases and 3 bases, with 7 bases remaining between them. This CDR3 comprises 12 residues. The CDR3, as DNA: TGTGCCAGCTCAGACGCGGAAGAGACCCAGTACTTC. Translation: CASSDAEETQYF.

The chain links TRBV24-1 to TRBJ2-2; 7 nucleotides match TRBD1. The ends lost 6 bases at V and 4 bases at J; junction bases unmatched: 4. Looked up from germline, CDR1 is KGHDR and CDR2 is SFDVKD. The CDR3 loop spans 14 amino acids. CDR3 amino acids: CATSRDSFTGELFF. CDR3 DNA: TGTGCCACCAGTCGGGACAGCTTCACCGGGGAGCTGTTTTTT.

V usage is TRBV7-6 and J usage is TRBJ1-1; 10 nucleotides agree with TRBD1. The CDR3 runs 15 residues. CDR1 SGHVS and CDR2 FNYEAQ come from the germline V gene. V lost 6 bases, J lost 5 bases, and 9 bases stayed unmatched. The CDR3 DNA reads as TGTGCCAGCAGACGAGGGACAGGGGAGGGGACTGAAGCTTTCTTT. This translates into CASRRGTGEGTEAFF.

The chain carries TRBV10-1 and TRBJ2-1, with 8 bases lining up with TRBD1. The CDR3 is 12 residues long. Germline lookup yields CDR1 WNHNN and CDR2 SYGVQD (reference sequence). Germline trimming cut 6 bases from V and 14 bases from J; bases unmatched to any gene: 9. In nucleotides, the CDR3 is TGCGCCAGCAGCGGACCGGACAGGGTGAAGTTCTTC. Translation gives CASSGPDRVKFF.